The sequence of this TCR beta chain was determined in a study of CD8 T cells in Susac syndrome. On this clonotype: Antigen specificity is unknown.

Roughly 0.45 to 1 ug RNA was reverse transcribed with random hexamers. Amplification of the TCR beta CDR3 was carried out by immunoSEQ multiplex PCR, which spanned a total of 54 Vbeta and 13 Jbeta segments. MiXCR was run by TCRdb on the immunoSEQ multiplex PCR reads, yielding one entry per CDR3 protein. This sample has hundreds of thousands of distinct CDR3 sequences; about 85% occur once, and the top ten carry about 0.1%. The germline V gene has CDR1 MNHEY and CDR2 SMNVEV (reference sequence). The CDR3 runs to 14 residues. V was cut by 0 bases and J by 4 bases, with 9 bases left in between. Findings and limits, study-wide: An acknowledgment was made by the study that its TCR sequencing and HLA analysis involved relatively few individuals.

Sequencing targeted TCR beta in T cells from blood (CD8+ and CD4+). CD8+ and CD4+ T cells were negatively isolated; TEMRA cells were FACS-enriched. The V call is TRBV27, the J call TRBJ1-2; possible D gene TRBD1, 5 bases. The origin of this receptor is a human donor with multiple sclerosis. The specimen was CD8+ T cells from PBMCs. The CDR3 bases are TGTGCCAGCAGTTTATCCCGACAGACCTATGGCTACACCTTC. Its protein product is CASSLSRQTYGYTF.